Each of the 8 T cell receptor beta chains below was sequenced from the same sample in a study of T cell responses to AZD1222 COVID-19 vaccine. Method: immunoSEQ multiplex PCR; TCRdb's copy keeps in-frame clones and lacks some. Here the sample spans about 160,000 clones, approximately 88% being singletons. Sequenced here: peripheral blood, sampled 28 days after the second AZD1222 dose. Source of these receptors: an adult who received the AZD1222 COVID-19 vaccine.

This chain links TRBV27 with TRBJ1-5; 11 bases line up with TRBD1. V lost 1 base to trimming and J lost 9 bases; unmatched junction nucleotides: 5. The CDR3 covers 15 residues. Germline V gives CDR1 MNHEY, CDR2 SMNVEV (reference sequence). The CDR3 sequence: CASSLFGTGGRPQHF. CDR3 DNA: TGTGCCAGCAGTTTATTCGGGACAGGGGGTCGGCCCCAGCATTTT.

The V and J genes are TRBV4-1 and TRBJ1-1; D uncertain. V dropped 0 bases and J dropped 6 bases, with 5 bases sitting between them. The CDR3 totals 12 residues. The germline CDR1 and CDR2 sequences are MGHRA and YSYEKL. The CDR3: CASSQDRAEAFF. The CDR3 DNA follows: TGCGCCAGCAGCCAAGATCGAGCTGAAGCTTTCTTT.

The chain has TRBV4-1 and TRBJ1-5; no clear D gene. This CDR3 is 14 amino acids long. The V end lost 1 base, the J end lost 5 bases, and 9 bases lay between the germline ends. In germline, CDR1 is MGHRA, CDR2 YSYEKL. CDR3 sequence (DNA): TGCGCCAGCAGCCAAGGAGGCGGGGATCAGCCCCAGCATTTT. It is translated as CASSQGGGDQPQHF.

This clone was seen once. This rearrangement joins TRBV6-1 to TRBJ1-1, with 8 bases that match TRBD1. CDR1 MNHNS and CDR2 SASEGT come from the germline V gene. J was trimmed by 0 bases and V by 2 bases; bases with no gene match: 2. The CDR3 runs to 15 residues. The CDR3 bases are TGTGCCAGCAGTGAACAACAGGGGGTGAACACTGAAGCTTTCTTT. It translates to CASSEQQGVNTEAFF.

V usage is TRBV4-1 and J usage is TRBJ1-2, with TRBD1 matching 9 bases. Trimming at V came to 4 bases and at J to 4 bases, leaving 7 bases not matched to a gene. The CDR3 runs to 15 residues. The V gene's germline CDR1 is MGHRA and CDR2 YSYEKL. DNA of the CDR3: TGCGCCAGCAGCCTCAATGACAGGGGGGTCTATGGCTACACCTTC. Its translation: CASSLNDRGVYGYTF.

The chain has TRBV27 and TRBJ2-7; 7 nucleotides line up with TRBD1. Losses at the gene ends were 10 bases for V and 3 bases for J; bases not matched to a gene: 12. This CDR3 comprises 14 residues. Per the germline V gene, CDR1 is MNHEY and CDR2 is SMNVEV (reference sequence). The CDR3 DNA sequence: TGTGCCACCTCCACCCGGGACAGAGACTACGAGCAGTACTTC. Translation: CATSTRDRDYEQYF.

The chain carries TRBV6-6 and TRBJ2-1, with D perhaps being TRBD1 or TRBD2 (5 bases each). V lost 6 bases and J 0 bases, leaving 15 bases between the germline ends. The germline gives CDR1 MNHNY, CDR2 SVGAGI (reference sequence). This CDR3 has 16 amino acids. The CDR3 bases are TGTGCCAGCAGCCCGGGACGTCGGGGCTCCTACAATGAGCAGTTCTTC. Residues: CASSPGRRGSYNEQFF.

The V and J genes are TRBV10-1 and TRBJ2-3; 7 bases agree with TRBD2. This CDR3 is 16 amino acids long. Trimming at V came to 4 bases and at J to 2 bases, leaving 9 bases not matched to a gene. The V gene's germline CDR1 is WNHNN and CDR2 SYGVQD (reference sequence). The CDR3 sequence: CASSGHRLADTDTQYF. The CDR3 region has the DNA TGCGCCAGCAGTGGGCACCGACTAGCCGACACAGATACGCAGTATTTT.